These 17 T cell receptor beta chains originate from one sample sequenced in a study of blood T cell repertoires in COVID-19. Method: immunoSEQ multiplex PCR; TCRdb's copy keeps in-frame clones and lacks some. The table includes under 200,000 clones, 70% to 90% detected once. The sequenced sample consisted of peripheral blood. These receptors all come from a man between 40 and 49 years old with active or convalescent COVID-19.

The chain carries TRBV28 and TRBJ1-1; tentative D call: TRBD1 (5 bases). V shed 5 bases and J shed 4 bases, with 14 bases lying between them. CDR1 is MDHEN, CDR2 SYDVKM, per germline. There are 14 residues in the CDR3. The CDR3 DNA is TGTGCCAGCAGTAGTGGGGGGGTAGGCACTGAAGCTTTCTTT. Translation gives CASSSGGVGTEAFF.

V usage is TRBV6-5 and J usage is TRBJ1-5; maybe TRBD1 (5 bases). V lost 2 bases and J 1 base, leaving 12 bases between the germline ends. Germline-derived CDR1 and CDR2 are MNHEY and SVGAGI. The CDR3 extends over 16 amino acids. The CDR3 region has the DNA TGTGCCAGCAGTTACGGGGGGAGAACAAGCAATCAGCCCCAGCATTTT. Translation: CASSYGGRTSNQPQHF.

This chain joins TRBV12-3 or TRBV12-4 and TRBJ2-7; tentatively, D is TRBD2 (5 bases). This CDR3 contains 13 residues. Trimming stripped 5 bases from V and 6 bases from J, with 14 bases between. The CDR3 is CASSTRTLSEQYF. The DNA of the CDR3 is TGTGCCAGCAGTACCCGGACTCTTAGCGAGCAGTACTTC.

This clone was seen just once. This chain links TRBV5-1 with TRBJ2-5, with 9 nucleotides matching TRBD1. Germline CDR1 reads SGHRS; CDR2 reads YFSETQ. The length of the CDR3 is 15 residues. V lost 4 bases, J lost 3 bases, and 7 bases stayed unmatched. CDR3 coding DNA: TGCGCCAGCAGCGCAGCCGGGACAGGGAAAGAGACCCAGTACTTC. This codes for CASSAAGTGKETQYF.

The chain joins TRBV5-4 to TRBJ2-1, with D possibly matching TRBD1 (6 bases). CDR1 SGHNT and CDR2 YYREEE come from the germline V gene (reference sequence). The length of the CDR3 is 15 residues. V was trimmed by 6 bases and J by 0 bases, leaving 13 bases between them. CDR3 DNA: TGTGCCAGCACCCGGGACACGAGCTCCTACAATGAGCAGTTCTTC. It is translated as CASTRDTSSYNEQFF.

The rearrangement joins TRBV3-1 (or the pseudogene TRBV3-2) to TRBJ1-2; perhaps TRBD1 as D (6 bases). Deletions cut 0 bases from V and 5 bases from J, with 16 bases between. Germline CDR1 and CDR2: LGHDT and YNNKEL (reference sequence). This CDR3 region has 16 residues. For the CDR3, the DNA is TGTGCCAGCAGCCAAGATCTTGGGGGGGCGGATTATGGCTACACCTTC. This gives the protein CASSQDLGGADYGYTF.

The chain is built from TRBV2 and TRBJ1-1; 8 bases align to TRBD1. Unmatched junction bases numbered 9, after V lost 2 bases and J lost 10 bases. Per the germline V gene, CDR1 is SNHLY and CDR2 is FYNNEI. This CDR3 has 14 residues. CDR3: CASSEFLDRVAAFF. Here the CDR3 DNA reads TGTGCCAGCAGTGAATTTCTGGACAGGGTCGCAGCTTTCTTT.

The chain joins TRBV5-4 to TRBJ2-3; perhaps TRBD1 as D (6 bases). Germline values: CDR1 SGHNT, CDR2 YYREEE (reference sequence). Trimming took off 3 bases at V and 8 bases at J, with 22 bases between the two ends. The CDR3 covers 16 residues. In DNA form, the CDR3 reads TGTGCCAGCAGCTCTTTACTACAGGGAAGGAAGGGTACGCAGTATTTT. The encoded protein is CASSSLLQGRKGTQYF.

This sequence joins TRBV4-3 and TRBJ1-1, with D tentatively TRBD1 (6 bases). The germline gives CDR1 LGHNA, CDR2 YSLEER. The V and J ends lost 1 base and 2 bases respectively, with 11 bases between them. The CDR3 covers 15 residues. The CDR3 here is CASSQGRGPNTEAFF. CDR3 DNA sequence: TGCGCCAGCAGCCAAGGGCGGGGGCCCAACACTGAAGCTTTCTTT.

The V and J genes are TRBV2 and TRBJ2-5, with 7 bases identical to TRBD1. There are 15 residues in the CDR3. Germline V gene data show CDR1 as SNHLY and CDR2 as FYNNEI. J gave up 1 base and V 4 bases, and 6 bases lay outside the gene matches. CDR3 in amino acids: CASSGDRDGQETQYF. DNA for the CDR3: TGTGCCAGCAGTGGCGACAGGGACGGCCAAGAGACCCAGTACTTC.

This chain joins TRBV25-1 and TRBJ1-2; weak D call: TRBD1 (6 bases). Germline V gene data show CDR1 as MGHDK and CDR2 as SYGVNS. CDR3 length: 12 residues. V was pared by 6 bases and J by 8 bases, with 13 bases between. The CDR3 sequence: CASRRTDGGYTF. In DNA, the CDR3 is TGTGCCAGCAGGCGGACAGACGGGGGCTACACCTTC.

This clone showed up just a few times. The CDR3 reads CASSLGQMNTEAFF. DNA for the CDR3: TGTGCCAGCAGCTTGGGACAGATGAACACTGAAGCTTTCTTT. The chain uses TRBV5-5 and TRBJ1-1; D may be TRBD1 (5 bases). Germline V gene data show CDR1 as SGHKS and CDR2 as YYEKEE (reference sequence). The CDR3 consists of 14 residues. V was trimmed by 0 bases and J by 0 bases, leaving 6 bases between them.

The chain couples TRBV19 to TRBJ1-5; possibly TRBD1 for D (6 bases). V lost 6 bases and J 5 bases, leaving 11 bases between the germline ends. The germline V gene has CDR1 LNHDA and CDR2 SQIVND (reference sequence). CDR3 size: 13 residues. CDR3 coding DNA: TGTGCCAGTAGATCCAGGGGTGATCAGCCCCAGCATTTT. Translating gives CASRSRGDQPQHF.

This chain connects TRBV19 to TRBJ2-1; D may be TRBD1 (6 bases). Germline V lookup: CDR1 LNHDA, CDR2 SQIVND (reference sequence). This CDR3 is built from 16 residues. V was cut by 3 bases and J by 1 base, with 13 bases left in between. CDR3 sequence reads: CASSMVGAWSYNEQFF. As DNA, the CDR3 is TGTGCCAGTAGTATGGTGGGGGCTTGGTCCTACAATGAGCAGTTCTTC.

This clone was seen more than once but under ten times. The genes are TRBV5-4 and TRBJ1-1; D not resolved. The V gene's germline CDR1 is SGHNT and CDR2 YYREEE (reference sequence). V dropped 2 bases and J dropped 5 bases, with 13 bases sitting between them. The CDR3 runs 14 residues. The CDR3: CASSLTRSATEAFF. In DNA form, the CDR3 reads TGTGCCAGCAGCTTAACGAGGTCGGCTACTGAAGCTTTCTTT.

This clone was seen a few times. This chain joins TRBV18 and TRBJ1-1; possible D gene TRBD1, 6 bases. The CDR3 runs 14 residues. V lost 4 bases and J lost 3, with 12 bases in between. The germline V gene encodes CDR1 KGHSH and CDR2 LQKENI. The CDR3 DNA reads TGTGCCAGCTCACTGACCGACAGGTACACTGAAGCTTTCTTT. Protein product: CASSLTDRYTEAFF. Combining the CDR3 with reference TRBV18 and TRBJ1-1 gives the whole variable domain NAGVMQNPRHLVRRRGQEARLRCSPMKGHSHVYWYRQLPEEGLKFMVYLQKENIIDESGMPKERFSAEFPKEGPSILRIQQVVRGDSAAYFCASSLTDRYTEAFFGQGTRLTVV.

CDR3 region: CASSYDGGAQETQYF. CDR3 bases: TGTGCCAGCAGTTACGATGGCGGGGCCCAAGAGACCCAGTACTTC. The chain has TRBV6-2 or TRBV6-3 and TRBJ2-5; D is perhaps TRBD2 (6 bases). This CDR3 is 15 amino acids long. V shed 2 bases and J shed 1 base, with 11 bases lying between them. Germline V gene sequence: CDR1 MNHEY, CDR2 SVGEGT.